This T cell receptor (beta chain) originates from a study of blood T cell repertoires in COVID-19. Across the study: The samples span acute and convalescent COVID-19 from the United States, Italy and Spain. PBMCs, B-cell-depleted T cells, or T cells were the source of the cDNA or gDNA that made up the material.

Original processing notes: The authors estimated nucleated cell counts from reference gene primer amplification. The assay was immunoSEQ multiplex PCR, and TCRdb's table has in-frame clones only and misses some. D and trimming were read from the DNA, whereas the V and J calls and clone size are those reported in that table. The sample consists of 15,000 or so clones, around 88% of them appearing once. The CDR3 length is 15 residues. CDR1 is SGHTA, CDR2 FQGTGA, per germline. The germline V and J ends were trimmed by 5 bases and 0 bases, with 12 bases remaining between them. This sequence joins TRBV7-3 and TRBJ2-3, with D perhaps matching TRBD2 (6 bases). Sequencing was carried out using peripheral blood. The receptor was isolated from a human donor in a cohort sampled during active COVID-19. The CDR3 region is CASSVGGSSTDTQYF. The CDR3 bases are TGTGCCAGCAGCGTCGGGGGATCTAGCACAGATACGCAGTATTTT.